Sequencing of this TCR beta chain was carried out in a study of blood T cell repertoires in COVID-19. This CDR3 is built from 13 residues. The ends were cut back, 6 bases at V and 8 bases at J, with 19 bases in the middle. Germline V CDR1 and CDR2: GTSNPN, SVGIG (reference sequence). The data were produced by immunoSEQ multiplex PCR, yet TCRdb's version contains in-frame clones alone and is incomplete. Of 90,000 to 110,000 clones in the sample, roughly 84% are singletons; the top ten hold approximately 7.9%. Specimen: peripheral blood. The rearrangement joins TRBV30 to TRBJ1-2, with D hard to call. This sequence was found in a woman of 80 years or more with active or convalescent COVID-19. CDR3 sequence reads: CACTQLRPPGYTF. CDR3 nucleotides: TGTGCCTGCACCCAACTCCGCCCCCCGGGCTACACCTTC.